This record covers a single T cell receptor (beta chain). V was pared by 3 bases and J by 8 bases, with 10 bases between. Germline assignment: CDR1 MDHEN and CDR2 SYDVKM. This CDR3 has 12 residues. Generated by immunoSEQ multiplex PCR, the TCRdb table keeps only in-frame clones and is missing some. The table has some 200,000 clones, 75% to 90% seen once. This entry comes from a study of blood T cell repertoires in COVID-19. Study overall: PBMCs, B-cell-depleted T cells, or T cells provided the cDNA or gDNA that made up the material.

This chain connects TRBV28 to TRBJ1-2; no clear D. The clonotype comes from a woman aged 18-29 years in a cohort exposed to, infected with or recovered from COVID-19 (not recorded which). Specimen: PBMCs or T cells enriched from blood (not recorded which). CDR3 amino acids: CASSLEDRGYTF. DNA of the CDR3: TGTGCCAGCAGTTTGGAGGACCGGGGCTACACCTTC.